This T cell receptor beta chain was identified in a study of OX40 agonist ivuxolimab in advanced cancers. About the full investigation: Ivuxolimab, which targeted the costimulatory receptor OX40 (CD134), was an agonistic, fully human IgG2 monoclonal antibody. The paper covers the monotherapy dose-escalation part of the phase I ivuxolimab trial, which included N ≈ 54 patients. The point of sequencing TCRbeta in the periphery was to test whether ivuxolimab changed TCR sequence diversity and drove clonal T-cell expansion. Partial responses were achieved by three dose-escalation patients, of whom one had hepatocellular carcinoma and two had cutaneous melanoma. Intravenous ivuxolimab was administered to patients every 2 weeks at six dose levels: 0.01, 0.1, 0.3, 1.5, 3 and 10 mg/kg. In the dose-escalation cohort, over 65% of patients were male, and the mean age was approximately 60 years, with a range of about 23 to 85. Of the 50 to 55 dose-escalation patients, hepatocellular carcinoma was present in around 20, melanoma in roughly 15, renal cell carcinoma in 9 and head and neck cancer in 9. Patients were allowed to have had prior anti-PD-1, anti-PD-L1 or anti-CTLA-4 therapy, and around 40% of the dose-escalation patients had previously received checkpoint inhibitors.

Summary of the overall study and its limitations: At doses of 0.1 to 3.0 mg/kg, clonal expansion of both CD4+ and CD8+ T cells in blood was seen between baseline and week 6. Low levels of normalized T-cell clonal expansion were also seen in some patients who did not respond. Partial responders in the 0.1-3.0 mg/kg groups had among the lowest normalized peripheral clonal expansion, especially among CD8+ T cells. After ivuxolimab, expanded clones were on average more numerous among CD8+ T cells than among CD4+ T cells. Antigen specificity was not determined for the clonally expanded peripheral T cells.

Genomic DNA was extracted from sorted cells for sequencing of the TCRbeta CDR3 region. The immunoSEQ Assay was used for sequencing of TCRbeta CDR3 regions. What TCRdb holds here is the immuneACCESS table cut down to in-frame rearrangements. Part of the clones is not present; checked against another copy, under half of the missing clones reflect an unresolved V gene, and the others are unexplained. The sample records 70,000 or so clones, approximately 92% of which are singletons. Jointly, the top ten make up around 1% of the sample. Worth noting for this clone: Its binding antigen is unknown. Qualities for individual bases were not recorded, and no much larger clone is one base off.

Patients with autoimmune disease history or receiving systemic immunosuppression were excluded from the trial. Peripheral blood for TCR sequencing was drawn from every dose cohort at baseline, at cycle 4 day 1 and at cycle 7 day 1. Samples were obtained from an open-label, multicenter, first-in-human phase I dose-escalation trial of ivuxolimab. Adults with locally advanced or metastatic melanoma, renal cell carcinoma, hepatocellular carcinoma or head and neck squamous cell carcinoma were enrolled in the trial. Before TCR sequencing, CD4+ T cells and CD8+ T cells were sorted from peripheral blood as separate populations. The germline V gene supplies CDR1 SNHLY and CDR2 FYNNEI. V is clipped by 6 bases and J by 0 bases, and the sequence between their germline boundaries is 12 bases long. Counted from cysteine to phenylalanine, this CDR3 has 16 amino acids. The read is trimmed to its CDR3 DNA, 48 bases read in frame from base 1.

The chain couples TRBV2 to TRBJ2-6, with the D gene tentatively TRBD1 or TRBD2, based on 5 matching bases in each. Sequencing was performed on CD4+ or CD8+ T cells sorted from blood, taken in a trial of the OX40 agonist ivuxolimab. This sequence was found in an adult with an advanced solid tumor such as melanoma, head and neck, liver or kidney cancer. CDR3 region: CASSPGRSSGANVLTF. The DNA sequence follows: TGTGCCAGCAGCCCGGGGCGAAGCTCTGGGGCCAACGTCCTGACTTTC. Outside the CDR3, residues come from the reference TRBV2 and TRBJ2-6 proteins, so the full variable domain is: EPEVTQTPSHQVTQMGQEVILRCVPISNHLYFYWYRQILGQKVEFLVSFYNNEISEKSEIFDDQFSVERPDGSNFTLKIRSTKLEDSAMYFCASSPGRSSGANVLTFGAGSRLTVL.